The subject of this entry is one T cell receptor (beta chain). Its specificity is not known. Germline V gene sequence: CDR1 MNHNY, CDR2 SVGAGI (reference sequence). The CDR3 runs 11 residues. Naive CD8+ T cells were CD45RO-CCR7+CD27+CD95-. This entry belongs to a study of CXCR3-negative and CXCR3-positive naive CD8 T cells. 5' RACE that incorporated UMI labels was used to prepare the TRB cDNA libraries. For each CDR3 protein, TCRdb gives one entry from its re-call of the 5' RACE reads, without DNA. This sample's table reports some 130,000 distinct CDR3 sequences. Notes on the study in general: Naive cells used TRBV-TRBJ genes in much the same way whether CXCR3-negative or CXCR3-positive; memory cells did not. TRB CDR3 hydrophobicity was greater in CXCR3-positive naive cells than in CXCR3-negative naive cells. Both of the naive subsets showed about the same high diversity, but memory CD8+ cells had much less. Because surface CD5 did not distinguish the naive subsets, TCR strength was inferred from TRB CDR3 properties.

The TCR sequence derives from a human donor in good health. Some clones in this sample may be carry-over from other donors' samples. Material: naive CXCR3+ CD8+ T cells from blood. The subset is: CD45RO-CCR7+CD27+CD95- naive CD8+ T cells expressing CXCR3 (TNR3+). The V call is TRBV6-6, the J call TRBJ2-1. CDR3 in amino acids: CASRQYNEQFF.